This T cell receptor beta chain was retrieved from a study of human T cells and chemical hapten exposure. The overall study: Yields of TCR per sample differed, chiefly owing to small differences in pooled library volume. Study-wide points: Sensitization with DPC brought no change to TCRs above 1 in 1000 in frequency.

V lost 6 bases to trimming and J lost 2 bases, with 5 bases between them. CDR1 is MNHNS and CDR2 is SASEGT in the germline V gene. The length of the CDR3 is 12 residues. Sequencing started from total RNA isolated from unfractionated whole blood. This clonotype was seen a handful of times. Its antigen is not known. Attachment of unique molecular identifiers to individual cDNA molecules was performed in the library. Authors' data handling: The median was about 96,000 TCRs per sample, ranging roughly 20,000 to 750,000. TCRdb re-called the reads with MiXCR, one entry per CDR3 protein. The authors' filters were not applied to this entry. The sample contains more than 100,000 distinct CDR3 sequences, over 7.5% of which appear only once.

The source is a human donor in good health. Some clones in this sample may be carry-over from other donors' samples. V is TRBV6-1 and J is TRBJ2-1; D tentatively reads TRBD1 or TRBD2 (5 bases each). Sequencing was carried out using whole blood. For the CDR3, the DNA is TGTGCCAGCAGGGGACCCTACAATGAGCAGTTCTTC. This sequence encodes CASRGPYNEQFF.